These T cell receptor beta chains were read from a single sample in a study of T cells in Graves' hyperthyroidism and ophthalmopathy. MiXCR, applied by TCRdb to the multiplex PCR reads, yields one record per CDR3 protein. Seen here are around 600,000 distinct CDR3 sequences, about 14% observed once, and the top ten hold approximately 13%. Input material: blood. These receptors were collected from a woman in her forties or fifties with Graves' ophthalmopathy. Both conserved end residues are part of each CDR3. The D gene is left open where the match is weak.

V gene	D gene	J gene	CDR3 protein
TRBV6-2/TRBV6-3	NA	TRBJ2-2	CASSRGRTAANTGELFF
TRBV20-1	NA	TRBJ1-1	CSDVLQGATEAFF
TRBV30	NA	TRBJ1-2	CAWSSTVRANYGYTF
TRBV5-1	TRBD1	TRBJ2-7	CASSSMGQGDHEQYF
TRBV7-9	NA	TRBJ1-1	CASSLYGGNTEAFF
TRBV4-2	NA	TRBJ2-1	CASTPPVANEQFF
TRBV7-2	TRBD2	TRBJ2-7	CASSLLAGGLWYEQYF
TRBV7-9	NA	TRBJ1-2	CASSFGTNYGYTF
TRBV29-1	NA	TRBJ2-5	CSAPDPVSGRETQYF
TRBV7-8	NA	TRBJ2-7	CASSLAQLASVLYEQYF
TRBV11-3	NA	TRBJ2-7	CASSSSALSQSWDEQYF
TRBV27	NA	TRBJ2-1	CASSSLGSYNEQFF
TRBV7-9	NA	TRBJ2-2	CASSDKPRGVTGELFF
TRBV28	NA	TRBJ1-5	CASTLGVNQPQHF
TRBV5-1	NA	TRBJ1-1	CASSMDSFTEAFF
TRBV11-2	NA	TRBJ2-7	CASSLDRRAEQYF
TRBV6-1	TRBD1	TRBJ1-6	CASSPTGQGRSYNSPLHF
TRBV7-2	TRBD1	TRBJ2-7	CASSLTRGHSYEQYF
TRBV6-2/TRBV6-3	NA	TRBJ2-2	CASSYYTTGELFF
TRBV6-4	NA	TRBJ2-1	CASSARGSSYNERFF
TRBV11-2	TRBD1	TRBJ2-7	CASSLVLDRVDYEQYF
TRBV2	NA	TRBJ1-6	CASSEAGVNSPLHF
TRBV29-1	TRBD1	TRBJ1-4	CSVEDQGGSEKLFF
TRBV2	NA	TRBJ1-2	CASSDDSGYTF
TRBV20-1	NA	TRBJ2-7	CSAPKAAMGEQYF
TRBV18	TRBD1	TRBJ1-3	CASSPMGQVGSGNTIYF
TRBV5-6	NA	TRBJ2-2	CASNKGTLTGELFF
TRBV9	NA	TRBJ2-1	CASSAAPSFEQFF
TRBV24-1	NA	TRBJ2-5	CATSDTDTFQETQYF
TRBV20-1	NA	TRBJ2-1	CSARGPEQFF